This T cell receptor beta chain stems from a study of T cell responses to AZD1222 COVID-19 vaccine. Broader study findings: Donors were largely white British and mainly female; clonal diversity was possibly underestimated.

Concerning this clone: Its cognate antigen is unknown.

Sequenced by immunoSEQ multiplex PCR; TCRdb stores in-frame clones only, minus some. The sample yields 100,000 to 150,000 clones, approximately 85% seen once. The CDR3 is 13 amino acids. Between the trimmed V and J ends, which lost 0 bases and 6 bases, there was a span of 6 bases. The germline V gene encodes CDR1 SGHAT and CDR2 FQNNGV. The clonotype comes from an adult who received the MenACWY meningococcal vaccine as a control. This chain uses TRBV11-2 with TRBJ1-5; D call uncertain. This material consisted of peripheral blood, taken 28 days after the second dose of the MenACWY control vaccine. The CDR3 reads CASSLDVLQPQHF. The CDR3 DNA reads as TGTGCCAGCAGCTTAGATGTTCTTCAGCCCCAGCATTTT.